What follows describes a single T cell receptor beta chain. Its binding antigen is unknown. No base quality information exists; no much larger clone differs at one position. This sample is part of a study of PD-1 blockade in classical Hodgkin lymphoma (dated by TCRdb to 2018 to 2021). Concerning the study at large: Nivolumab dosing was 3 mg/kg intravenously every 2 weeks, continuing until either disease progression or unacceptable toxicity. The study used TCR beta sequencing and CyTOF to define a peripheral blood immune signature of response to PD-1 blockade in classical Hodgkin lymphoma.

Beyond this particular receptor, the publication reports: By C4D1, a significant rise was seen in CD4+ TCR diversity but not in CD8+ TCR diversity (p=0.0027 vs p=0.16), and the rise was most apparent among complete responders (p=0.02). Trial patients achieving complete response had baseline diversity similar to newly diagnosed patients, whereas partial responders and progressors had significantly lower diversity. Only a single clinical trial cohort was studied, and what caused the repertoire differences, possibly disease activity or prior therapy, remained undefined. Lower diversity was seen in patients whose nivolumab began less than 1 year after ASCT, and these patients were left out of later analyses so that immune reconstitution would not confound the results. Baseline TCR diversity was reported to be lower in newly diagnosed patients than in healthy donors and to be lower still in relapsed/refractory patients.

Trimmed from V: 0 bases; trimmed from J: 4 bases; junction bases lacking a gene match: 4. From the germline V gene (reference sequence), CDR1 is SEHNR and CDR2 is FQNEAQ. The CDR3 spans 15 residues, from the cysteine through the phenylalanine. Left in the record is the CDR3 DNA by itself, 45 bases read in frame from the first base. In the paper's terms, the time point label means: cycle 1 day 1 (C1D1), immediately before nivolumab initiation. All trial patients had relapsed after autologous stem cell transplantation, with cohorts A, B and C differing in prior brentuximab vedotin exposure. The trial cohort was composed of about 54 patients with relapsed/refractory classical Hodgkin lymphoma, for whom complete response, partial response or progressive disease was recorded as best overall response. In the multi-cohort phase II CheckMate 205 trial, trial patients received single-agent nivolumab. An independent review committee assessed best overall response by applying the 2007 International Working Group response criteria. Trial PBMCs were collected immediately before nivolumab initiation (C1D1) and during therapy at cycle 2 day 1 and cycle 4 day 1. Peripheral blood was collected in 8 mL Vacutainer Cell Preparation Tubes, from which PBMCs were isolated by centrifugation and then cryopreserved.

The Qiagen DNeasy kit was used to extract genomic DNA both from unsorted PBMCs and from the negatively selected CD4+ and CD8+ fractions. Using primers that anneal to V and J segments, immunoSEQ multiplex PCR amplified the TCR beta CDR3 regions. Amplification bias was minimized using a synthetic immune receptor repertoire, and residual bias was removed computationally after sequencing. Per the source publication's procedure: Repertoire diversity was quantified as the Shannon entropy index using custom Python scripts. Unsorted, CD4+ and CD8+ repertoires were analyzed separately, except in combined analyses where CD4+ and CD8+ sequences were merged in silico. A clone was considered expanded if an increase in frequency of at least 2-fold after treatment relative to C1D1 was found, and a pseudocount of 0.5 was applied to clones undetected at baseline. Singleton clones were defined as clones with 0 or 1 copy at C1D1, and non-singleton clones were defined as clones with 2 or more copies. Clones expanded in unsorted samples were annotated as CD4+, CD8+ or unknown by matching protein sequences in sorted samples from the same patient. Wilcoxon tests on paired samples were used to test diversity changes from C1D1 to C4D1. TCRdb obtained this table from immuneACCESS and retained in-frame rearrangements with V and J assigned. These tables miss some clones; where compared with another copy, unresolved V genes account for less than half of the shortfall, and the remainder is unexplained. V and J calls and clone size are given by that table; D and trimming were obtained from the DNA. The sample table contains 95,000 or so clones; only one count was recorded for approximately 80% of them. The ten biggest clones cover over 9% of the sample.

The receptor's source is a human donor with classical Hodgkin lymphoma. The sequencing used peripheral blood mononuclear cells (PBMCs), collected at baseline. Rearrangement joined TRBV7-9 to TRBJ1-1; 8 middle bases align to TRBD1. The CDR3 protein sequence reads: CASSLARQGRTEAFF. Here is the DNA: TGTGCCAGCAGCTTAGCGAGACAGGGGCGCACTGAAGCTTTCTTT.